These T cell receptor beta chains were read from a single sample in a study of T cells in Graves' hyperthyroidism and ophthalmopathy. TCRdb itself ran the multiplex PCR reads through MiXCR, one entry per CDR3 protein. Of hundreds of thousands of distinct CDR3 sequences listed, 15% to 19% are singletons. Sequences were obtained from blood. The receptor source for this set is a woman younger than 35 with Graves' hyperthyroidism. CDR3s include the opening cysteine and the closing phenylalanine or tryptophan. The order of the fields is J gene, clone size, D gene, V gene, CDR3 DNA, CDR3 protein. The D gene is left open where the match is weak. Clone size is shown for a subset of rows, as once, few, many or a class of expanded clone.

J: TRBJ2-1
size: many
D: NA
V: TRBV5-1
DNA: TGCGCCAGCAGCTTGGGCCCCGGAGACCCTTACTCCTACAATGAGCAGTTCTTC
CDR3: CASSLGPGDPYSYNEQFF

J: TRBJ2-7
size: many
D: NA
V: TRBV7-8
DNA: TGTGCCAGCAGCTTAGGGTTCAGAGACTACGAGCAGTACTTC
CDR3: CASSLGFRDYEQYF

J: TRBJ2-2
size: NA
D: NA
V: TRBV27
DNA: TGTGCCAGCAACCTCGTGAGACAGTACGGGGAGCTGTTTTTT
CDR3: CASNLVRQYGELFF

J: TRBJ2-2
size: many
D: TRBD1
V: TRBV20-1
DNA: TGCAGTGTATCCGGGACAGGCACCGGGGAGCTGTTTTTT
CDR3: CSVSGTGTGELFF

J: TRBJ2-3
size: many
D: TRBD2
V: TRBV28
DNA: TGTGCCAGCAGCCTCAGTTGGGGGGGTGGGGCAGATACGCAGTATTTT
CDR3: CASSLSWGGGADTQYF

J: TRBJ2-7
size: many
D: NA
V: TRBV5-1
DNA: TGCGCCAGCAGCTTGGGTGCTAGGGAGCAGTACTTC
CDR3: CASSLGAREQYF

J: TRBJ2-1
size: many
D: TRBD2
V: TRBV7-2
DNA: TGTGCCAGCAGCTCACCGGGACTAGCGGGGTTTGAGCAGTTCTTC
CDR3: CASSSPGLAGFEQFF

J: TRBJ1-3
size: many
D: NA
V: TRBV20-1
DNA: TGCAGTGCTAGGCCTAACGGAAACACCATATATTTT
CDR3: CSARPNGNTIYF

J: TRBJ2-5
size: many
D: NA
V: TRBV3-1
DNA: TGTGCCAGCAGCCCATGGACAGACCAAGAGACCCAGTACTTC
CDR3: CASSPWTDQETQYF

J: TRBJ2-7
size: NA
D: NA
V: TRBV5-1
DNA: TGCGCCAGCAGCCTGGGGGCGCAGGGCTACGAGCAGTACTTC
CDR3: CASSLGAQGYEQYF

J: TRBJ1-2
size: many
D: NA
V: TRBV12-3/TRBV12-4
DNA: TGTGCCAGCAGTCCGGGACACAAGAGTATATATGGCTACACCTTC
CDR3: CASSPGHKSIYGYTF

J: TRBJ1-2
size: many
D: NA
V: TRBV20-1
DNA: TGCAGTGCTATTGGGGATGGCTACACCTTC
CDR3: CSAIGDGYTF

J: TRBJ1-2
size: NA
D: TRBD1
V: TRBV18
DNA: TGTGCCAGCTCACCGGCAGGGGGGGCCGGTGGCTACACCTTC
CDR3: CASSPAGGAGGYTF

J: TRBJ2-1
size: many
D: TRBD2
V: TRBV5-1
DNA: TGCGCCAGCAACCTAAGCGGGAGGAGTTACAATGAGCAGTTCTTC
CDR3: CASNLSGRSYNEQFF

J: TRBJ2-5
size: NA
D: TRBD1
V: TRBV24-1
DNA: TGTGCCACCAGTGAGTCGACAGGGGTCGAAGAGACCCAGTACTTC
CDR3: CATSESTGVEETQYF